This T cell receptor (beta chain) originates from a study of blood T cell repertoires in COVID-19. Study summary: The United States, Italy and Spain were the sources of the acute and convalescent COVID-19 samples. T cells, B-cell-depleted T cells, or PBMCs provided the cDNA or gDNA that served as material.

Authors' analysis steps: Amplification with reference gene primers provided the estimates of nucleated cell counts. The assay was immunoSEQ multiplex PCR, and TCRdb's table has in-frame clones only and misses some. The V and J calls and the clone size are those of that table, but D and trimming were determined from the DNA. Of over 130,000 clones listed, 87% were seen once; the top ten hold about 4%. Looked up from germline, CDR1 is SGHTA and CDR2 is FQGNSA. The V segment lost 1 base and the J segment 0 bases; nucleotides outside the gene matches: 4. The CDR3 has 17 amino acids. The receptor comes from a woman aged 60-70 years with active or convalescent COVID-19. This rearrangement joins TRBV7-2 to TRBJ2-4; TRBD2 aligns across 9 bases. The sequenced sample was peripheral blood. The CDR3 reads CASSLGLAGLAKNIQYF. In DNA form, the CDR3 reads TGTGCCAGCAGCTTAGGGCTAGCGGGGTTAGCCAAAAACATTCAGTACTTC.